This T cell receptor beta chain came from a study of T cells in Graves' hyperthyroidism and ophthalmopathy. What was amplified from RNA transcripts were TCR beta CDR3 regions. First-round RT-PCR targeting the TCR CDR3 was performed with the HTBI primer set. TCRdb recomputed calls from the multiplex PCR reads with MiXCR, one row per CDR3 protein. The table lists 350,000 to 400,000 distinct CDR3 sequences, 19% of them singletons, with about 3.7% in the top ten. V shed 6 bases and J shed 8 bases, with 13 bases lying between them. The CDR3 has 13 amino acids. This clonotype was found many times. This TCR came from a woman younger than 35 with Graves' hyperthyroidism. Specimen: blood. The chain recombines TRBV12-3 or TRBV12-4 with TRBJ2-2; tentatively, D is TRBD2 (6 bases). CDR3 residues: CASRITGRGELFF. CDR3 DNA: TGTGCCAGCAGAATTACGGGGAGGGGGGAGCTGTTTTTT.